What follows are 10 T cell receptor beta chains derived from one specimen sequenced in a study of blood T cells in healthy people across ages. Primed by a sample-barcoded 5' primer and a J-beta primer mix, a second PCR proceeded for about 6 to 12 cycles. TCRdb reanalysed the 5' RACE reads using MiXCR and keeps one entry per CDR3 protein. The sample contains around 870,000 distinct CDR3 sequences, under 35% of which appear only once. The sequenced sample was blood. These receptors all come from a woman over 75 in good health.

This clonotype was found a few times. The chain is built from TRBV5-5 and TRBJ2-2, with unresolved D. The CDR3 loop spans 16 amino acids. The germline CDR1 and CDR2 sequences are SGHKS and YYEKEE (reference sequence). Deletions cut 5 bases from V and 6 bases from J, with 20 bases between. In DNA, the CDR3 is TGTGCCAGCAGAGTGTCTTTTCCGGTTGGCGCCGGGGAGCTGTTTTTT. Encoded protein: CASRVSFPVGAGELFF. Complete variable domain (other parts from reference TRBV5-5 and TRBJ2-2): DAGVTQSPTHLIKTRGQQVTLRCSPISGHKSVSWYQQVLGQGPQFIFQYYEKEERGRGNFPDRFSARQFPNYSSELNVNALLLGDSALYLCASRVSFPVGAGELFFGEGSRLTVL.

This clonotype was seen many times. The V and J genes are TRBV10-1 and TRBJ2-3, with D perhaps being TRBD1 or TRBD2 (5 bases each). Germline CDR1 reads WNHNN; CDR2 reads SYGVQD (reference sequence). CDR3 length equals 16 residues. Trimming stripped 5 bases from V and 2 bases from J, with 17 bases between. CDR3 residues: CASSRGAGAHTDTQYF. The CDR3 DNA is TGCGCCAGCAGTCGAGGGGCAGGAGCCCACACAGATACGCAGTATTTT.

This clonotype was recorded at least ten times. A much bigger clone sits one base away, suggesting this may be a read error. V gene TRBV3-1 combines with J gene TRBJ2-7; tentative D call: TRBD2 (5 bases). Looked up from germline, CDR1 is LGHDT and CDR2 is YNNKEL (reference sequence). V was shortened by 4 bases and J by 7 bases, with 20 bases between the two germline ends. This CDR3 region has 15 residues. The CDR3: CASSPTPSGSDEQYF. As DNA, the CDR3 is TGTGCCAGCAGCCCCACTCCAAGCGGCAGCGATGAGCAGTACTTC.

This clonotype was detected many times. The chain recombines TRBV20-1 with TRBJ2-7; 10 bases agree with TRBD1. Germline lookup yields CDR1 DFQATT and CDR2 SNEGSKA (reference sequence). V lost 3 bases, J lost 6 bases, and 14 bases stayed unmatched. The CDR3 consists of 16 residues. CDR3 bases: TGCAGTGCTAGGAGGGGCCTGGACAGGGGGACGGGCGAGCAGTACTTC. Encoded protein: CSARRGLDRGTGEQYF.

This clonotype has more than one count but fewer than ten. The V and J genes are TRBV7-2 and TRBJ1-4, with D unclear. V lost 3 bases and J lost 7, with 15 bases in between. This CDR3 has 15 residues. The germline V gene has CDR1 SGHTA and CDR2 FQGNSA. CDR3 residues: CASSFPAPAREKLFF. CDR3 nucleotides: TGTGCCAGCAGCTTCCCGGCCCCGGCCCGTGAAAAACTGTTTTTT.

As regards this clonotype: This may come from a read error, since a much larger clone is one base off. The chain has TRBV3-1 and TRBJ1-4, with D maybe TRBD1 (6 bases). Germline CDR1 LGHDT, CDR2 YNNKEL (reference sequence). The CDR3 is 16 amino acids. CDR3 residues: CASSQLRGRGREKLCF. The CDR3 DNA follows: TGTGCCAGCAGCCAACTCAGGGGTCGCGGTCGGGAAAAACTGTGTTTT.

The chain carries TRBV7-2 and TRBJ1-5; a possible D gene is TRBD1 (5 bases). Between the trimmed V and J ends, which lost 8 bases and 6 bases, there was a span of 17 bases. Looked up from germline, CDR1 is SGHTA and CDR2 is FQGNSA. The length of the CDR3 is 14 residues. The CDR3 DNA reads as TGTGCCAGCCAAGGTATGGGGCCGCGTCAGCCCCAGCATTTT. Translated: CASQGMGPRQPQHF.

This clonotype was observed a handful of times. The junction departs from germline at one end; a sequencing error may be responsible. This chain connects TRBV20-1 to TRBJ2-6, with D perhaps matching TRBD1 (6 bases). The V gene's germline CDR1 is DFQATT and CDR2 SNEGSKA (reference sequence). The CDR3 covers 14 residues. The CDR3 reads CSAREGAGANVRTF. The CDR3 nucleotides are TGCAGTGCTAGAGAGGGGGCTGGGGCCAACGTCCGGACTTTC.

This clonotype was seen ten or more times. J is TRBJ2-1 and V is TRBV20-1, with 9 bases lining up with TRBD2. V was clipped by 6 bases and J by 5 bases; unmatched bases: 5. This CDR3 is 13 amino acids long. Looked up from germline, CDR1 is DFQATT and CDR2 is SNEGSKA (reference sequence). CDR3 region: CSALAGQNNEQFF. The CDR3 coding sequence is TGCAGTGCCCTAGCGGGACAGAACAATGAGCAGTTCTTC.

Of note for this clonotype: This sequence may be a read error, since a much larger clone differs from it by one base. This chain uses TRBV12-3 or TRBV12-4 with TRBJ2-3; the D gene is possibly TRBD2 (6 bases). The V end lost 5 bases, the J end lost 2 bases, and 14 bases lay between the germline ends. This CDR3 comprises 15 residues. The CDR3 DNA reads as TGTGCCAGCAGTCCCCGACTAGTGAACACAGATACGCAGTATTTT. Amino acid sequence: CASSPRLVNTDTQYF.